The 22 T cell receptor beta chains below were found in one sample sequenced in a study of technical replicates of blood from four donors (dated by TCRdb to 2016 to 2017). To prepare the library, the immunoSEQ multiplex PCR assay was applied. TCRdb retrieved this table from immuneACCESS and kept in-frame rearrangements only. Not all clones are present; in checked studies, unresolved V genes account for under half, and no reason is known for the remainder. The sample table records 80,000 or so clones; over 75% of these occur just once. Jointly, the top ten make up around 4% of the sample. The sample was PBMCs. The receptor set was obtained from a human donor in good health. Some clones in this sample may be carry-over from other donors' samples.

This rearrangement joins TRBV15 to TRBJ2-5; tentative D call: TRBD2 (6 bases). CDR1 and CDR2 from the germline V gene are LNHNV and YYDKDF (reference sequence). The ends were cut back, 1 base at V and 5 bases at J, with 14 bases in the middle. The CDR3 runs to 15 residues. The CDR3 DNA reads as TGTGCCACCAGCAGAGTGGGGAGGCTGGGGGAGACCCAGTACTTC. This sequence encodes CATSRVGRLGETQYF.

This rearrangement joins TRBV7-6 to TRBJ1-4; 7 bases line up with TRBD1. The length of the CDR3 is 15 residues. J lost 7 bases, V lost 4 bases, and 9 bases had no gene match. Per germline, CDR1 SGHVS and CDR2 FNYEAQ. The DNA of the CDR3 is TGTGCCAGCAGCTCCAGACAGGGCCGGGGTGAAAAACTGTTTTTT. This encodes CASSSRQGRGEKLFF.

CDR3 region: CASSSQTGTGPGMANQPQHF. The DNA for the CDR3 is TGTGCCAGCAGCTCACAGACCGGGACAGGGCCCGGGATGGCAAATCAGCCCCAGCATTTT. This chain joins TRBV7-7 and TRBJ1-5, with 9 bases identical to TRBD1. Unmatched junction bases numbered 20, after V lost 4 bases and J lost 4 bases. Germline V gives CDR1 SSHAT, CDR2 FNYEAQ (reference sequence). The CDR3 extends over 20 amino acids.

The chain is built from TRBV6-1 and TRBJ2-7; 8 positions match TRBD2. There are 14 residues in the CDR3. CDR1 and CDR2 (germline): MNHNS, SASEGT. J gave up 6 bases and V 6 bases, and 10 bases lay outside the gene matches. DNA for the CDR3: TGTGCCAGCAGCGGGGGCGGGAGGTTTGCCGAGCAGTACTTC. Translated: CASSGGGRFAEQYF.

The J gene is TRBJ1-2, the V gene TRBV28, with D uncertain. The V gene lost 3 bases and the J gene lost 6 bases, with 11 bases spanning the gap. Germline CDR1 and CDR2: MDHEN and SYDVKM. CDR3 size: 13 residues. DNA of the CDR3: TGTGCCAGCAGTTTGCCCTCCGGGAATGGCTACACCTTC. Translated: CASSLPSGNGYTF.

The chain employs TRBV6-6 and TRBJ2-3, with 12 bases matching TRBD2. The germline V gene encodes CDR1 MNHNY and CDR2 SVGAGI (reference sequence). The CDR3 contains 15 residues. V was clipped by 0 bases and J by 8 bases; unmatched bases: 3. CDR3 nucleotide sequence: TGTGCCAGCAGTTACTCGCCTAGCGGGGGGGGTACGCAGTATTTT. Translating gives CASSYSPSGGGTQYF.

The V gene is TRBV10-3, the J gene TRBJ2-1, with TRBD2 identical over 16 bases. The CDR3 runs 17 residues. The junction had 7 bases not matched to a gene; V was cut back by 4 bases and J by 7 bases. Germline-derived CDR1 and CDR2 are ENHRY and SYGVKD. The CDR3: CAISGGTSGRGSNEQFF. CDR3 DNA: TGTGCCATCAGTGGGGGGACTAGCGGGAGGGGGTCGAATGAGCAGTTCTTC.

This clone was recorded only once. This sequence joins TRBV5-1 and TRBJ2-3; 8 nucleotides agree with TRBD2. Germline CDR1 reads SGHRS; CDR2 reads YFSETQ. The CDR3 loop spans 13 amino acids. V lost 7 bases, J lost 1 base, and 2 bases stayed unmatched. The CDR3 coding sequence is TGCGCCAGCGGGCGGGGGGGCACAGATACGCAGTATTTT. It specifies CASGRGGTDTQYF.

The J gene is TRBJ1-5, the V gene TRBV5-6; TRBD1 agrees at 11 bases. Germline V gene sequence: CDR1 SGHDT, CDR2 YYEEEE. With V trimmed by 4 bases and J by 3 bases, 15 bases remained unmatched. The CDR3 loop spans 19 amino acids. CDR3 residues: CASSHGTGGALSINQPQHF. CDR3 sequence (DNA): TGTGCCAGCAGCCACGGGACAGGGGGGGCCCTTAGCATCAATCAGCCCCAGCATTTT.

J is TRBJ1-6 and V is TRBV30; possible D gene TRBD1, 5 bases. V dropped 0 bases and J dropped 7 bases, with 10 bases sitting between them. Germline CDR1 and CDR2: GTSNPN and SVGIG (reference sequence). CDR3 length equals 14 residues. This chain's CDR3 is CAWSVLDKNSPLHF. DNA for the CDR3: TGTGCCTGGAGTGTACTGGACAAAAATTCACCCCTCCACTTT.

This rearrangement joins TRBV2 to TRBJ1-6; D might be TRBD1 (5 bases). With 6 bases removed from V and 7 bases from J, the gap between germline ends came to 13 bases. The CDR3 sequence is 14 residues long. Germline V CDR1 and CDR2: SNHLY, FYNNEI. The CDR3 loop reads CASSPRGGNSPLHF. CDR3 DNA: TGTGCCAGCAGCCCCCGGGGGGGAAATTCACCCCTCCACTTT.

This clone was found a few times. This chain links TRBV4-1 with TRBJ2-1; D is unresolved. Germline V gene lookup returns CDR1 MGHRA and CDR2 YSYEKL. The CDR3 covers 12 residues. V gave up 1 base and J gave up 16 bases, with 14 bases separating them. CDR3 DNA sequence: TGCGCCAGCAGCCAAGCCGCGGATTATTACTTCTTC. Encoded protein: CASSQAADYYFF.

This clone is a singleton in its sample. This chain links TRBV30 with TRBJ1-2; 8 bases line up with TRBD1. With 4 bases clipped from V and 6 bases from J, the junction kept 4 bases outside the gene matches. Germline CDR1 is GTSNPN and CDR2 is SVGIG (reference sequence). CDR3 length: 12 amino acids. The CDR3 sequence: CAWMGQENGYTF. CDR3 nucleotides: TGTGCCTGGATGGGACAGGAGAATGGCTACACCTTC.

CDR3 sequence reads: CASSYGHVRTNYGYTF. In DNA form, the CDR3 reads TGTGCCAGCAGTTACGGACATGTCCGTACTAACTATGGCTACACCTTC. This chain joins TRBV6-7 and TRBJ1-2, with D possibly TRBD1 on 5 matching bases. TRBV6-7 is identified as an open reading frame with a role that is uncertain. Between the trimmed V and J ends, which lost 2 bases and 0 bases, there was a span of 13 bases. The CDR3 has 16 residues.

The chain is built from TRBV4-3 and TRBJ1-4; a possible D gene is TRBD1 (6 bases). Trimming removed 2 bases at V and 12 bases at J, with 22 bases between. CDR1 and CDR2 (germline): LGHNA, YSLEER. CDR3 size: 16 residues. In nucleotides, the CDR3 is TGCGCCAGCAGCCAATCGATCGGGGGGCGAGACGGGGAACTGTTTTTT. It specifies CASSQSIGGRDGELFF.

The chain is built from TRBV11-2 and TRBJ1-3, with D possibly TRBD1 on 6 matching bases. V shed 6 bases and J shed 1 base, with 19 bases lying between them. The CDR3 sequence is 17 residues long. Germline lookup yields CDR1 SGHAT and CDR2 FQNNGV. CDR3 residues: CASRPTSGTMSGNTIYF. Written as DNA, the CDR3 is TGTGCCAGCAGACCGACTTCCGGGACAATGTCTGGAAACACCATATATTTT. The full variable domain, in which reference TRBV11-2 and TRBJ1-3 provide the parts outside the CDR3, is EAGVAQSPRYKIIEKRQSVAFWCNPISGHATLYWYQQILGQGPKLLIQFQNNGVVDDSQLPKDRFSAERLKGVDSTLKIQPAKLEDSAVYLCASRPTSGTMSGNTIYFGEGSWLTVV.

This clone was recorded only once. The V call is TRBV7-8, the J call TRBJ1-5; TRBD1 matches 8 bases. Trimming removed 2 bases from V and 6 bases from J; junction bases left unmatched: 18. Germline CDR1 is SGHVS and CDR2 is FQNEAQ. The CDR3 consists of 19 residues. CDR3 sequence (DNA): TGTGCCAGCAGCTTAATACCGTGGGGTAACACAGGGGGAGGTCAGCCCCAGCATTTT. Protein: CASSLIPWGNTGGGQPQHF.

The chain couples TRBV2 to TRBJ2-5; 10 bases map to TRBD2. The V segment lost 7 bases and the J segment 5 bases; nucleotides outside the gene matches: 7. This CDR3 spans 14 amino acids. Per germline, CDR1 SNHLY and CDR2 FYNNEI. This CDR3 reads CASTILAGVETQYF. DNA for the CDR3: TGTGCCAGCACCATCCTAGCGGGGGTGGAGACCCAGTACTTC.

This clone appeared a single time. The rearrangement links TRBV2 to TRBJ1-2, with 11 bases matching TRBD1. Germline CDR1 is SNHLY and CDR2 is FYNNEI. Trimming took 1 base from V and 3 from J; bases not matched to a gene: 4. The CDR3 length is 16 residues. The CDR3 nucleotides read TGTGCCAGCAGTGAAGGGAGGACAGGGGGCTACTATGGCTACACCTTC. Its protein product is CASSEGRTGGYYGYTF. Filled out from reference TRBV2 and TRBJ1-2, the complete variable domain reads EPEVTQTPSHQVTQMGQEVILRCVPISNHLYFYWYRQILGQKVEFLVSFYNNEISEKSEIFDDQFSVERPDGSNFTLKIRSTKLEDSAMYFCASSEGRTGGYYGYTFGSGTRLTVV.

CDR3 region: CASSLELGRAEQYF. The CDR3 DNA sequence: TGCGCCAGCAGCTTGGAACTGGGGAGGGCCGAGCAGTACTTC. This rearrangement joins TRBV5-1 to TRBJ2-7; TRBD2 aligns across 7 bases. V was clipped by 0 bases and J by 6 bases; unmatched bases: 6. The CDR3 is made up of 14 amino acids. CDR1 is SGHRS and CDR2 is YFSETQ in the germline V gene.

The V gene is TRBV4-2, the J gene TRBJ2-2, with D perhaps matching TRBD2 (5 bases). The V end was cut by 4 bases, the J end by 1 base, with 13 bases between. This CDR3 comprises 16 residues. The germline gives CDR1 LGHNA, CDR2 YNFKEQ. The CDR3, as DNA: TGTGCCAGCAGCCTAGTCCGGGATTGGAACACCGGGGAGCTGTTTTTT. Protein sequence: CASSLVRDWNTGELFF.

This clone was recorded once. The chain combines TRBV10-3 with TRBJ2-7, with D hard to call. Per the germline V gene, CDR1 is ENHRY and CDR2 is SYGVKD. Trimming pared 5 bases from V and 3 bases from J, leaving 5 bases between. CDR3 length: 11 residues. The CDR3 bases are TGTGCCATCAGTACCAGCTACGAGCAGTACTTC. Its protein product is CAISTSYEQYF.